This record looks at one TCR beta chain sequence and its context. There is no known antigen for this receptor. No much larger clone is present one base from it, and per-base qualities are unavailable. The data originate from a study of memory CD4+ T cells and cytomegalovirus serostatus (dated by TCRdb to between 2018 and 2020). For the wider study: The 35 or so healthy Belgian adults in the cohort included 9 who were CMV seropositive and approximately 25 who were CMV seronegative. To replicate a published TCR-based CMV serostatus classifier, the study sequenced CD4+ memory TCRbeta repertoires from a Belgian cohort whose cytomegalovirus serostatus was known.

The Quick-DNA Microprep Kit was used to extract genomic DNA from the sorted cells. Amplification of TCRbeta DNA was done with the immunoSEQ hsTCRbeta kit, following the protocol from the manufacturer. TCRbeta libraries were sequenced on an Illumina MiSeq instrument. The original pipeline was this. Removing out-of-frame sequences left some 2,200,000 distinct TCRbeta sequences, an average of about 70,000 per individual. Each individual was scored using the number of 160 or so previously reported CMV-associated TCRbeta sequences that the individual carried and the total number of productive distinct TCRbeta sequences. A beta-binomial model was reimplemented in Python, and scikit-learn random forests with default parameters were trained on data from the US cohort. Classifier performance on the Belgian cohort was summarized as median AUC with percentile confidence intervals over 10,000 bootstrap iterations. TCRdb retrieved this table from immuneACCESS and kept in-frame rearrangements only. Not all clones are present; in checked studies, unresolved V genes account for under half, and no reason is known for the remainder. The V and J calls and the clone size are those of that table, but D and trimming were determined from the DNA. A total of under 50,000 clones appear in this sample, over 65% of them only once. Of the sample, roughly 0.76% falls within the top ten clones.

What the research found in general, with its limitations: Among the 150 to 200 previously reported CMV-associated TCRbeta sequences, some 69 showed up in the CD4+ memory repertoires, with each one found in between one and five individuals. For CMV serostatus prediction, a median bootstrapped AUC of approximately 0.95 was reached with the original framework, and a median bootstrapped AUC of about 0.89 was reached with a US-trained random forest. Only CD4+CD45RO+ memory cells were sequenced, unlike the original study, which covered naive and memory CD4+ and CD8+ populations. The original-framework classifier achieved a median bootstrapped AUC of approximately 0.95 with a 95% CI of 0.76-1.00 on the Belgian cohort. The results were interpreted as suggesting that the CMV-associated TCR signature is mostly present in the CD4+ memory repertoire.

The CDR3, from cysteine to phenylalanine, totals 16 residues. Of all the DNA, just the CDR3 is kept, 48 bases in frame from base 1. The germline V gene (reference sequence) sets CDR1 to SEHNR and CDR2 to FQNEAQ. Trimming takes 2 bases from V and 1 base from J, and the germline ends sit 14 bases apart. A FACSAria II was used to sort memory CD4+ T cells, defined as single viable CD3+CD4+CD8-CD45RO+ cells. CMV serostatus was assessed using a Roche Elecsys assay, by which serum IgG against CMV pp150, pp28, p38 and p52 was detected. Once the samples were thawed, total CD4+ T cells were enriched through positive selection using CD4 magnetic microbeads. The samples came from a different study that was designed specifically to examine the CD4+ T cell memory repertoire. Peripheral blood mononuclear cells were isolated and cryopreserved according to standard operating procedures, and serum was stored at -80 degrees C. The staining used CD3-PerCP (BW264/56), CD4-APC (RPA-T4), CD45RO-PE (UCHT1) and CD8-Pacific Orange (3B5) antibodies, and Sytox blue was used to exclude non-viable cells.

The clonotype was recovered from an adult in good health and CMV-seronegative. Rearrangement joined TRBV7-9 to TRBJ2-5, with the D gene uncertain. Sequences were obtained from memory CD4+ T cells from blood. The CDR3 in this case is CASSLPFRRAQETQYF. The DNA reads TGTGCCAGCAGCTTACCTTTCCGCCGGGCCCAAGAGACCCAGTACTTC.